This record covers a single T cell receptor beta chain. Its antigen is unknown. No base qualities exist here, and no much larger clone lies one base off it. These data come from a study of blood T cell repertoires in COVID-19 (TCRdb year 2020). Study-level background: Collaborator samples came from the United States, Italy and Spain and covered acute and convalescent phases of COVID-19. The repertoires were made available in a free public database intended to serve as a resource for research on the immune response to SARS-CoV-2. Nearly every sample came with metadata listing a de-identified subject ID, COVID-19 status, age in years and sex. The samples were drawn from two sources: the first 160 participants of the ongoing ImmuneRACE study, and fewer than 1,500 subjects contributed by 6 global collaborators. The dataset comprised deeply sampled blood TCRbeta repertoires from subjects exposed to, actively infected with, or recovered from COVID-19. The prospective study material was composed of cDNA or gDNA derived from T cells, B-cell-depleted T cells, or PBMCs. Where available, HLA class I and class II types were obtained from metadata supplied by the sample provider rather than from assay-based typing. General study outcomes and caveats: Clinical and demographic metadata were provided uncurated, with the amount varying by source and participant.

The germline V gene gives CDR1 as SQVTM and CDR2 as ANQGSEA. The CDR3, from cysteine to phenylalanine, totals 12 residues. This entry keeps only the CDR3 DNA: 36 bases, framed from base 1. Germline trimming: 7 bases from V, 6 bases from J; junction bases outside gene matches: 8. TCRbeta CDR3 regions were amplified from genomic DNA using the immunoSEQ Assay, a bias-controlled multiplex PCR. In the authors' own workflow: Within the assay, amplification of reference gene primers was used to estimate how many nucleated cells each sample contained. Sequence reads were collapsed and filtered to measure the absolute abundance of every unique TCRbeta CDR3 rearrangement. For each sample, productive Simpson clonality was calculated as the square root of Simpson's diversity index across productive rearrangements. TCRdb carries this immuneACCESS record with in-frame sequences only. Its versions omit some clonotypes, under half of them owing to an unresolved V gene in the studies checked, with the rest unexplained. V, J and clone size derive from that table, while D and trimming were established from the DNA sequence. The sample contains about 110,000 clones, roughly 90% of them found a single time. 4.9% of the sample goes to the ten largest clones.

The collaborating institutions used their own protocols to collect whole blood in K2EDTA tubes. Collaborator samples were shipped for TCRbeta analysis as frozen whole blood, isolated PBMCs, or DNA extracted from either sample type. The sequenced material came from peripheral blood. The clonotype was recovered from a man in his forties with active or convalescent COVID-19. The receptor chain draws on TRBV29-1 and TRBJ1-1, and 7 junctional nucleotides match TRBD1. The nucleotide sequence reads TGCAGCGGCGGAACAGGGGTGGCTGAAGCTTTCTTT. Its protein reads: CSGGTGVAEAFF. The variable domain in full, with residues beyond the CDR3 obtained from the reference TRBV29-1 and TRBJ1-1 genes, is SAVISQKPSRDICQRGTSLTIQCQVDSQVTMMFWYRQQPGQSLTLIATANQGSEATYESGFVIDKFPISRPNLTFSTLTVSNMSPEDSSIYLCSGGTGVAEAFFGQGTRLTVV.